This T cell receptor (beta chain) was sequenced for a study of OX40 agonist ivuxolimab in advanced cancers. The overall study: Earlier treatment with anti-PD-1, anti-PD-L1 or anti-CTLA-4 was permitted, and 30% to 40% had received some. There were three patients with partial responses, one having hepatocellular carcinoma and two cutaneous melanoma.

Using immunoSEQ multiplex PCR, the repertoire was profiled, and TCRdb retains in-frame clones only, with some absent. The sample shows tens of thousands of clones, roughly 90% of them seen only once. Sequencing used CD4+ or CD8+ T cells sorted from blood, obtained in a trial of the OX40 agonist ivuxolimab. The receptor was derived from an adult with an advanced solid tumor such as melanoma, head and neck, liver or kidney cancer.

CDR3 nucleotides: TGTGCCAGCCGCGGACTAAACGGGGAGACCCAGTACTTC. Translating gives CASRGLNGETQYF. This chain connects TRBV28 to TRBJ2-5, with D possibly matching TRBD2 (6 bases). The V end lost 8 bases, the J end lost 5 bases, and 15 bases lay between the germline ends. The CDR3 is made up of 13 amino acids. Germline assignment: CDR1 MDHEN and CDR2 SYDVKM. Full variable domain (remainder filled in from reference TRBV28 and TRBJ2-5): DVKVTQSSRYLVKRTGEKVFLECVQDMDHENMFWYRQDPGLGLRLIYFSYDVKMKEKGDIPEGYSVSREKKERFSLILESASTNQTSMYLCASRGLNGETQYFGPGTRLLVL.